This TCR beta chain was documented in a study of response to subunit inactivated influenza vaccine. Germline-derived CDR1 and CDR2 are SEHNR and FQNEAQ (reference sequence). CDR3 size: 16 residues. One entry per CDR3 protein results from TCRdb running MiXCR on the RT-PCR reads. This table holds 500,000 to 650,000 distinct CDR3 sequences, 6% to 9% found once. A remark on this clonotype: One end of the junction fails to match germline, which may point to a read error.

This sequence was found in a man aged 45 to 70 who received an inactivated influenza vaccine. The sequencing here drew on PBMCs from blood, taken about 23 months after vaccination. The chain has TRBV7-9 and TRBJ2-1, with TRBD2 identical over 12 bases. The CDR3 is CASSLAGGPSAAEQFF. CDR3 sequence (DNA): TGTGCCAGCAGCCTAGCGGGGGGGCCAAGCGCCGCTGAGCAGTTCTTC.